The clone carrying this T cell receptor beta chain was observed at least ten times. Its matching antigen is unknown. The data were obtained in a study of CD8+CD57+ T cells in acquired aplastic anemia. Study details: Sorted CD4+ and CD8+ cells yielded around 3.2 ug of DNA on average.

Selection for sequencing was limited to patients who had shown CD8+CD57+ cell expansion by flow cytometry. Each of the patients presented with severe acquired aplastic anemia. Germline CDR1 and CDR2: SEHNR and FQNEAQ (reference sequence). J gave up 6 bases and V 7 bases, and 3 bases lay outside the gene matches. The CDR3 is made up of 12 amino acids. Genomic DNA, serving as template, underwent TCR beta VDJ and CDR3 profiling. TCRdb redid the calling of the reads with MiXCR, one entry per CDR3 protein. The data show roughly 290,000 distinct CDR3 sequences, with 56% seen just once and 1.3% held by the top ten. Study-wide points: Patients and controls turned out to have approximately 29 CD8+ CDR3 sequences in common.

The receptor's source is a human donor with aplastic anemia. The J gene is TRBJ1-2, the V gene TRBV7-9; TRBD1 aligns across 9 bases. The sample was sorted CD4+, CD8+, or CD8+CD57+ T cells (not recorded which) from PBMCs. The CDR3 loop is CASTGQGNGYTF. Here the CDR3 DNA reads TGTGCCAGCACCGGACAGGGGAATGGCTACACCTTC.